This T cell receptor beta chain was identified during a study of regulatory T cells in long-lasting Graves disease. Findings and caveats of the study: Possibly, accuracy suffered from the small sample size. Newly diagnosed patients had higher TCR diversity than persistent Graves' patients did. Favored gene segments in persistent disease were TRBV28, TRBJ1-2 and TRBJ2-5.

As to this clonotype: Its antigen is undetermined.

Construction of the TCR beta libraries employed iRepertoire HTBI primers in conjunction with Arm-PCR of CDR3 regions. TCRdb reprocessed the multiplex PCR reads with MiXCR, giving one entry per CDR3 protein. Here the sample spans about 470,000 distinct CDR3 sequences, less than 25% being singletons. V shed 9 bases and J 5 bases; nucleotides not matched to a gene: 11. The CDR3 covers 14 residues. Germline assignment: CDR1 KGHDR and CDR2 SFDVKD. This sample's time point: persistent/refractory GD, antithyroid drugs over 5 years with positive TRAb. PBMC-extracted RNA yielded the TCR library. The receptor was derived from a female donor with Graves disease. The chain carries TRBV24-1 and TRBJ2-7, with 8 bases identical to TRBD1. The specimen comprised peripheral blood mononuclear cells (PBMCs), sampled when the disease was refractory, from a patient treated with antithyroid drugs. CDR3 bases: TGTGCCACCCGTGGACAGGGTGGAGGCGACGAGCAGTACTTC. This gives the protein CATRGQGGGDEQYF.